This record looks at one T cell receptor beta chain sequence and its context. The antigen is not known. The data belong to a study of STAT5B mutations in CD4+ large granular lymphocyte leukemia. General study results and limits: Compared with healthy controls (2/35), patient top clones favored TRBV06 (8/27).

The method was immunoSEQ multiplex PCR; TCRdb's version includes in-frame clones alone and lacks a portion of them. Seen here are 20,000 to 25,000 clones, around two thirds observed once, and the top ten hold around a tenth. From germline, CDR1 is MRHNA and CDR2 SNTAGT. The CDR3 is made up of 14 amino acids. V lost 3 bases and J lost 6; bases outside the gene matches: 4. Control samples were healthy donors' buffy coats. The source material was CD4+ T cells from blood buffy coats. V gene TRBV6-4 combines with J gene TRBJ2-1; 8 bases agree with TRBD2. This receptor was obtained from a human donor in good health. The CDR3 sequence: CASSDSAGGNEQFF. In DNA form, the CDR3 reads TGTGCCAGCAGTGATTCGGCGGGGGGCAATGAGCAGTTCTTC.